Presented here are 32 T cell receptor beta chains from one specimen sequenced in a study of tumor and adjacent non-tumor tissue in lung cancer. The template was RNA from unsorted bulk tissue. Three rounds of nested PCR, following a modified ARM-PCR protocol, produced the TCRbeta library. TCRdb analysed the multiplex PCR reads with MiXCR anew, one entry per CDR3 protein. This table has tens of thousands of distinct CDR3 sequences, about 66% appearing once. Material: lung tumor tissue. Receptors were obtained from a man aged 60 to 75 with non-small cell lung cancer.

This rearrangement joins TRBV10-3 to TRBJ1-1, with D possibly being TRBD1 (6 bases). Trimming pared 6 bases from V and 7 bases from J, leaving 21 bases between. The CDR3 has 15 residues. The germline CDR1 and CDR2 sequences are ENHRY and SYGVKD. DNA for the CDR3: TGTGCCATCAGGGGGTCCAGCAGGGGTGACATTGAAGCTTTCTTT. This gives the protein CAIRGSSRGDIEAFF.

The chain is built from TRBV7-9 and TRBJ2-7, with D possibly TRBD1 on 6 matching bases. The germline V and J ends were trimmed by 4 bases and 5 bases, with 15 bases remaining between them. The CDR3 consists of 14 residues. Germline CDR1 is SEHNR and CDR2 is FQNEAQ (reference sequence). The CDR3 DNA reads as TGTGCCAGCAGCTCGGGGACAATCCGGGACGAGCAGTACTTC. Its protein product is CASSSGTIRDEQYF.

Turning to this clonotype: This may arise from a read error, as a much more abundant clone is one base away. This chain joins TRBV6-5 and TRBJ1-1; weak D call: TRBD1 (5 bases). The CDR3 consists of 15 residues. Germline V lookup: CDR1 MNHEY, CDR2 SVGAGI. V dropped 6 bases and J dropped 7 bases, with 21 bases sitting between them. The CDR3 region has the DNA TGTGCCAGCAGAGACCGGGGGGAGGAGCTCGATGAAGCTTTCTTT. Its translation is CASRDRGEELDEAFF.

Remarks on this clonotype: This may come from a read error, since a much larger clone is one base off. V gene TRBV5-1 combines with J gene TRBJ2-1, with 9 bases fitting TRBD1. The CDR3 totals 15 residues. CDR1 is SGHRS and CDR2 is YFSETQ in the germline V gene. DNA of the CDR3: TGCGCCAGCAGCTTGGCCGGGACAGGGCAAAATGAGCAGTCCTTC. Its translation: CASSLAGTGQNEQSF. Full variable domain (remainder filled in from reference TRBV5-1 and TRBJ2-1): KAGVTQTPRYLIKTRGQQVTLSCSPISGHRSVSWYQQTPGQGLQFLFEYFSETQRNKGNFPGRFSGRQFSNSRSEMNVSTLELGDSALYLCASSLAGTGQNEQSFGPGTRLTVL.

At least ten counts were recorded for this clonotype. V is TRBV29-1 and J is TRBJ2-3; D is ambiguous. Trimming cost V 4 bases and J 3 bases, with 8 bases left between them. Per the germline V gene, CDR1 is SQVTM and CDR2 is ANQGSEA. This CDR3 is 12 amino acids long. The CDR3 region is CSVGEVTDTQYF. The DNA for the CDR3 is TGCAGCGTTGGGGAAGTAACAGATACGCAGTATTTT.

CDR3 in DNA: TGTGCCAGCAGTCAGGACATTGCAAAACAGCCCCAGCATTTT. It translates to CASSQDIAKQPQHF. The V and J genes are TRBV6-1 and TRBJ1-5; D possibly corresponds to TRBD1 (5 bases). Trimming removed 5 bases from V and 7 bases from J, with 15 bases in between. The CDR3 is 14 amino acids. Germline lookup yields CDR1 MNHNS and CDR2 SASEGT.

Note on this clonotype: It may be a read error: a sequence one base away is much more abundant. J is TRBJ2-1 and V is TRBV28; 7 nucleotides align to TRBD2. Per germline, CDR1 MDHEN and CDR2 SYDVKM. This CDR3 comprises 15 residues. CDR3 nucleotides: TGTACCAGCAGTTCCCGGGACTATATATCCAATGAGCAGTTCTTC. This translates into CTSSSRDYISNEQFF. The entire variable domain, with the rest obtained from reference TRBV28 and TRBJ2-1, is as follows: DVKVTQSSRYLVKRTGEKVFLECVQDMDHENMFWYRQDPGLGLRLIYFSYDVKMKEKGDIPEGYSVSREKKERFSLILESASTNQTSMYLCTSSSRDYISNEQFFGPGTRLTVL.

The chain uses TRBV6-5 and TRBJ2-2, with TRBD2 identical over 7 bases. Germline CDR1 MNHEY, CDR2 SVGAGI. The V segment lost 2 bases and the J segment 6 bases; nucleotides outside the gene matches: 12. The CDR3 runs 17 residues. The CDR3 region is CASSYRIPAGRAGELFF. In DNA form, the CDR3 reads TGTGCCAGCAGTTACAGGATTCCAGCGGGGCGCGCCGGGGAGCTGTTTTTT.

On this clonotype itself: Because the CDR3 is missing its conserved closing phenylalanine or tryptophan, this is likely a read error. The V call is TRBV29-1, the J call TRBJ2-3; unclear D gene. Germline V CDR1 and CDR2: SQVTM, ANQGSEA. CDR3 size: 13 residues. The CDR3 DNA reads TGCAACGGTTGTGACATAGTCACAGATACGCAGTATATT. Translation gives CNGCDIVTDTQYI.

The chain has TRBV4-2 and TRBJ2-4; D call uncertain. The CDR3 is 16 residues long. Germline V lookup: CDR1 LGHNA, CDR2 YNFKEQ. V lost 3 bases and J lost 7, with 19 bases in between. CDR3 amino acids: CASSQVAVPATNIQYF. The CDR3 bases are TGTGCCAGCAGCCAGGTTGCGGTCCCCGCAACGAACATTCAGTACTTC.

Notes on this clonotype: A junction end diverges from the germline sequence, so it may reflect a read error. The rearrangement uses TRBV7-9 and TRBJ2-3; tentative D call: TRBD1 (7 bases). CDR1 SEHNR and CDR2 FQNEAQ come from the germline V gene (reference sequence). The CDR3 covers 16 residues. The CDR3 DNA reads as TGTACCAGCAGCTTAGCGCCAGGGGGGCGGGGAGATACGCAGTATTTT. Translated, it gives CTSSLAPGGRGDTQYF.

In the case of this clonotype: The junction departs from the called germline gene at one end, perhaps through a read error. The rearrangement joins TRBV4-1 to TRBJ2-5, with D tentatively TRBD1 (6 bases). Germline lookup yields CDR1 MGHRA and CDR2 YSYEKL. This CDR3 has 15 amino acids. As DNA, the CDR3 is TGCGACAGCAGCCTCGGACTGGGGGCAGGGGAGACCCAGTACTTC. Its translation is CDSSLGLGAGETQYF.

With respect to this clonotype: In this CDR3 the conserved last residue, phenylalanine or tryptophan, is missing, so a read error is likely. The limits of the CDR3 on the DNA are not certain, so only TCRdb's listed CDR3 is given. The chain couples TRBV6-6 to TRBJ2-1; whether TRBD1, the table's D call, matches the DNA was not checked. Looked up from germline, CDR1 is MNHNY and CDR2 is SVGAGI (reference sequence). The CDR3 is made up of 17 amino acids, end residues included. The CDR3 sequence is CASSYTVGGSSYNEKFL.

The CDR3 sequence: CSVEASNYCFTF. The CDR3 DNA follows: TGCAGCGTTGAGGCAAGTAACTATTGCTTCACCTTC. J is TRBJ1-2 and V is TRBV29-1; D is undetermined. Trimming left V 3 bases short and J 13 bases short, with 18 bases between. The CDR3 length is 12 residues. CDR1 and CDR2 from the germline V gene are SQVTM and ANQGSEA.

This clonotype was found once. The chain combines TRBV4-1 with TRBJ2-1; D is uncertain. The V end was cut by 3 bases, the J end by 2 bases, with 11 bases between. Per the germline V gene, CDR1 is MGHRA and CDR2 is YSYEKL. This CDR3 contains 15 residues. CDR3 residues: CASSHEESTYNEQFF. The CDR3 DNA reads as TGCGCCAGCAGCCATGAGGAAAGCACCTACAATGAGCAGTTCTTC.

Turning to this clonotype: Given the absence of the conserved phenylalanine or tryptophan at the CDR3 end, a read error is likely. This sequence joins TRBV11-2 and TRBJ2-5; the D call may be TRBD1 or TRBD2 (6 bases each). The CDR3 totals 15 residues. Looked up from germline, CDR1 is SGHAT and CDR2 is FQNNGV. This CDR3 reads CAGSLGGSVQETQYY. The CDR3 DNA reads TGTGCCGGCAGCTTAGGGGGGTCGGTCCAAGAGACCCAGTACTAC.

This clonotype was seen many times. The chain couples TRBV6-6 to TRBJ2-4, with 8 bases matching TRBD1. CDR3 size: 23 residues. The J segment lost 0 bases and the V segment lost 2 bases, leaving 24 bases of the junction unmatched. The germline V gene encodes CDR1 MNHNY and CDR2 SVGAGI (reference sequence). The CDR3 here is CASSYTSPGTGVGGVVAKNIQYF. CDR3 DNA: TGTGCCAGCAGTTACACCTCACCCGGGACAGGAGTAGGAGGGGTAGTAGCCAAAAACATTCAGTACTTC.

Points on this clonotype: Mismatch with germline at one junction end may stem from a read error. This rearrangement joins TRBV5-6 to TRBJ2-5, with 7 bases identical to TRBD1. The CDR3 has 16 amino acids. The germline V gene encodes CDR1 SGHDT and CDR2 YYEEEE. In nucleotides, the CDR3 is TGTGCTAGCAGCCAAGGGGGACAGCGGTATCAAGAGACCCAGTACTTC. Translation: CASSQGGQRYQETQYF. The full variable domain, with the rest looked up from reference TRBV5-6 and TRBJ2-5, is DAGVTQSPTHLIKTRGQQVTLRCSPKSGHDTVSWYQQALGQGPQFIFQYYEEEERQRGNFPDRFSGHQFPNYSSELNVNALLLGDSALYLCASSQGGQRYQETQYFGPGTRLLVL.

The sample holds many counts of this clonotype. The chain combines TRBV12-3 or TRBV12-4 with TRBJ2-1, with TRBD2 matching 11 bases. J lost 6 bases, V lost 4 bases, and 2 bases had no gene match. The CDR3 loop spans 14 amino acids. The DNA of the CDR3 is TGTGCCAGCAGTTCCGGGACTAGCGGCAATGAGCAGTTCTTC. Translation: CASSSGTSGNEQFF.

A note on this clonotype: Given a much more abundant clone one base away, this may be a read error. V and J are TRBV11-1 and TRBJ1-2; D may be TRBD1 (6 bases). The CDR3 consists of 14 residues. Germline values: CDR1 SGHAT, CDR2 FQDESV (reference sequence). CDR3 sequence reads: CANSNTDRDHGYTF. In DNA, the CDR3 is TGTGCCAACAGCAATACGGACAGAGACCATGGCTACACCTTC.

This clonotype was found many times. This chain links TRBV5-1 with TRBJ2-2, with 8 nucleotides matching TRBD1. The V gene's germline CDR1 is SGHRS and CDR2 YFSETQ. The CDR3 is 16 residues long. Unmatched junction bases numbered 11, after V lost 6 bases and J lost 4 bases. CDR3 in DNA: TGCGCCAGCACCCAGGAGCAGGGGGCGAGCACCGGGGAGCTGTTTTTT. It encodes CASTQEQGASTGELFF.

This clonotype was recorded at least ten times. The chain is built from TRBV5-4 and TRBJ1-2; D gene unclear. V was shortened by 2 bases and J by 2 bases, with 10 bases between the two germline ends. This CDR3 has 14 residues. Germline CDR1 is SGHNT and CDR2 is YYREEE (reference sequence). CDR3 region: CASSFDVGNYGYTF. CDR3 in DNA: TGTGCCAGCAGCTTCGACGTCGGAAACTATGGCTACACCTTC.

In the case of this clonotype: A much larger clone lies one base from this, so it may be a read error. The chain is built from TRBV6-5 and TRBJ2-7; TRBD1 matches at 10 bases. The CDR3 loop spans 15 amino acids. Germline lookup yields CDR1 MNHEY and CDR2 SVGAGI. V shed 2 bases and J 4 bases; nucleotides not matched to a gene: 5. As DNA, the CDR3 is TGTGCCAGCAGTTACCCTGGGGACAGGGGTTACGAGCAGTACTTC. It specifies CASSYPGDRGYEQYF.

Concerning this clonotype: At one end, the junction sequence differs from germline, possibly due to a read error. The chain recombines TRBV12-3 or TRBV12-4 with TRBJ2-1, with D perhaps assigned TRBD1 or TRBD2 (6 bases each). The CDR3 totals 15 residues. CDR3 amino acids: CASKGEDSSYNEQFF. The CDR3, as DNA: TGTGCCAGCAAAGGGGAGGACAGCTCCTACAATGAACAGTTCTTC.

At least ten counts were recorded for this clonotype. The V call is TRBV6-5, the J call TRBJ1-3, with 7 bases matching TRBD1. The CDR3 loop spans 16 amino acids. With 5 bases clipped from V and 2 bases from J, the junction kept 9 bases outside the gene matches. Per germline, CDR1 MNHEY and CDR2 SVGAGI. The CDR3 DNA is TGTGCCAGCAGTAGAATACTCCAGGGGGCTGGAAACACCATATATTTT. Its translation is CASSRILQGAGNTIYF.

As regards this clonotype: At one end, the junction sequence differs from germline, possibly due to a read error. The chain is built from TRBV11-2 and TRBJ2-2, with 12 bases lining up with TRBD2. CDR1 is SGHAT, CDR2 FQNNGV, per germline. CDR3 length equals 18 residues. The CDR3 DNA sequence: TGTGCCAGCAGCTCGAGACTAGCGGGGGCGACGAACACCGTGGAGCTGTTTTTT. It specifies CASSSRLAGATNTVELFF.

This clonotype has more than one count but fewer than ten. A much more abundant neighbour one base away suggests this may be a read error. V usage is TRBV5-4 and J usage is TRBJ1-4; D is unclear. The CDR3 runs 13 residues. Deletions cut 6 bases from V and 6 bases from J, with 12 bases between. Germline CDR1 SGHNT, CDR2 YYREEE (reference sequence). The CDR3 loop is CASNPAIDEKLFF. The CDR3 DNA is TGTGCCAGCAACCCAGCTATTGATGAAAAACTGTTTTTT.

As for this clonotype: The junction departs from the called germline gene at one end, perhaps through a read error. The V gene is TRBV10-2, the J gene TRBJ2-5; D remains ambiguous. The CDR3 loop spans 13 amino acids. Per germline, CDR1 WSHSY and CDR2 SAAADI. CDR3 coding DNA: TGCGCCAGCACGACTCAGTTACAAGAGACCCCGTACTTC. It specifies CASTTQLQETPYF.

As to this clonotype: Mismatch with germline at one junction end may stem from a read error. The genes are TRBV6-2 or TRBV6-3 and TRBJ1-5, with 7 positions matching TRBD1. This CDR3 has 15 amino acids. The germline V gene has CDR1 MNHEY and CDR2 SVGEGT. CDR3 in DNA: TGTGCCAGCAGCCGTCGAGCAGGGGGTAATCAGTCCCACCATTTT. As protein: CASSRRAGGNQSHHF.

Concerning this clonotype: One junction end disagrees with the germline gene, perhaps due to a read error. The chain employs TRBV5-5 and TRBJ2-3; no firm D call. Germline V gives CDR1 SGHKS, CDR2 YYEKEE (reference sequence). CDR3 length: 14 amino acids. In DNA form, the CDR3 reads TGTGCCAGCAGCTTGGATGAGCCCACAGATAGGCAGTATTTT. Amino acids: CASSLDEPTDRQYF.

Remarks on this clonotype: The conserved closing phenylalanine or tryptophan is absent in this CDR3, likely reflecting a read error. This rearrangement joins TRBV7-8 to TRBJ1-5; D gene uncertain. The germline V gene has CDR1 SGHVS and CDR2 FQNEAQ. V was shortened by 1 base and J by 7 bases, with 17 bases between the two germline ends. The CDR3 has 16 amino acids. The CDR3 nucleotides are TGTGCCAGCAGCTTAGACTGCAGTCGTTCATGGCAGCCCCAGCATTTA. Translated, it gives CASSLDCSRSWQPQHL.

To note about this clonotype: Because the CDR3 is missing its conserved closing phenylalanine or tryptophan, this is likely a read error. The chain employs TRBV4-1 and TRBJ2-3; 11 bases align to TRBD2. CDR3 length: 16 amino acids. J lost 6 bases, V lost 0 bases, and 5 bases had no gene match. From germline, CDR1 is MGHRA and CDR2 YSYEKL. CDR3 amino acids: CASSQESSGRSDTQYL. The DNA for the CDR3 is TGCGCCAGCAGCCAAGAGTCTAGCGGGAGGTCTGATACGCAGTATTTG.